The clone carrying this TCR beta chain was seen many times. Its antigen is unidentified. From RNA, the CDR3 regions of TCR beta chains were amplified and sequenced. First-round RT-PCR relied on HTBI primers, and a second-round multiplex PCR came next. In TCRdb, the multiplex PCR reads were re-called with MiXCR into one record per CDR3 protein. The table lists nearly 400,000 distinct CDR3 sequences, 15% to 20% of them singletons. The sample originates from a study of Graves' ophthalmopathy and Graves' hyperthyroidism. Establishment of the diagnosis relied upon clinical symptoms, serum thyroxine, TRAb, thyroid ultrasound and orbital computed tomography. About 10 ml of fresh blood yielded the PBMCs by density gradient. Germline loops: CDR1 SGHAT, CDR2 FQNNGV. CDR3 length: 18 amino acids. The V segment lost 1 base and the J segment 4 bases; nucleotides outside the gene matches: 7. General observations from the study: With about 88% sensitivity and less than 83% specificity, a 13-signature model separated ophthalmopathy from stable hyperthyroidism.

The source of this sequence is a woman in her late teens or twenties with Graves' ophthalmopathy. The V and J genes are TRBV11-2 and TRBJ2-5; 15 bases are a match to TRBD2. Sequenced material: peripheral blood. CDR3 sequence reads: CASSLGGTSGRWGETQYF. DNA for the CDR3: TGTGCCAGCAGCTTAGGGGGGACTAGCGGGAGGTGGGGAGAGACCCAGTACTTC.